Listed here are 9 T cell receptor beta chains from one sample, sequenced in a study of shared clonotypes between healthy human individuals. Sequencing used immunoSEQ multiplex PCR; TCRdb keeps in-frame clones, though not all of them. The sample comprises roughly 2.2 million clones, 85% to 95% of which are singletons, and around 0.35% rests with the top ten. Material: naive CD4+ T cells from PBMCs. Documented subset: CD45RA+ positively selected. These receptors came from a man aged 18 to 29 in good health. Some clones in this sample may be carry-over from other donors' samples.

V and J are TRBV6-4 and TRBJ2-7, with D perhaps TRBD1 (5 bases). Trimming left V 4 bases short and J 4 bases short, with 11 bases between. The CDR3 runs 13 residues. The germline CDR1 and CDR2 sequences are MRHNA and SNTAGT. CDR3 sequence (DNA): TGTGCCAGCAGTGCAAGGGGCTCTTACGAGCAGTACTTC. It is translated as CASSARGSYEQYF.

The chain recombines TRBV30 with TRBJ2-7; 11 bases are a match to TRBD1. This CDR3 has 14 residues. CDR1 and CDR2 (germline): GTSNPN, SVGIG (reference sequence). J was trimmed by 3 bases and V by 4 bases; bases with no gene match: 5. The DNA of the CDR3 is TGTGCCTGGACCGGGACAGGGGGGGGCTACGAGCAGTACTTC. Its protein is CAWTGTGGGYEQYF.

The rearrangement joins TRBV5-1 to TRBJ2-1, with D tentatively TRBD1 (5 bases). The V end lost 1 base, the J end lost 5 bases, and 13 bases lay between the germline ends. Germline V gene sequence: CDR1 SGHRS, CDR2 YFSETQ. The CDR3 is 15 residues long. The chain's CDR3 is CASSLLAGIDNEQFF. CDR3 nucleotide sequence: TGCGCCAGCAGCTTGCTGGCAGGGATTGACAATGAGCAGTTCTTC.

The sample holds one count of this clone. The chain uses TRBV5-1 and TRBJ2-5; D is uncertain. The CDR3 runs 14 residues. The germline gives CDR1 SGHRS, CDR2 YFSETQ. Trimming took off 0 bases at V and 5 bases at J, with 11 bases between the two ends. The CDR3 sequence is CASSLAVSSETQYF. DNA of the CDR3: TGCGCCAGCAGCTTGGCGGTGTCCTCGGAGACCCAGTACTTC.

The chain couples TRBV5-1 to TRBJ2-1; TRBD1 aligns across 8 bases. Germline CDR1 SGHRS, CDR2 YFSETQ. V was clipped by 7 bases and J by 6 bases; unmatched bases: 18. The CDR3 runs 17 residues. CDR3 loop: CASSLRVSGQGANEQFF. In DNA, the CDR3 is TGCGCCAGCTCCCTTCGTGTTTCAGGGCAGGGGGCCAATGAGCAGTTCTTC. Supplemented by reference TRBV5-1 and TRBJ2-1, the full variable domain reads KAGVTQTPRYLIKTRGQQVTLSCSPISGHRSVSWYQQTPGQGLQFLFEYFSETQRNKGNFPGRFSGRQFSNSRSEMNVSTLELGDSALYLCASSLRVSGQGANEQFFGPGTRLTVL.

This chain uses TRBV25-1 with TRBJ2-5; 7 nucleotides match TRBD1. The CDR3 is 15 residues long. V was pared by 4 bases and J by 4 bases, with 9 bases of the junction left unmatched. Germline CDR1 MGHDK, CDR2 SYGVNS. The CDR3 sequence is CASSGSTGPRETQYF. CDR3 in DNA: TGTGCCAGCAGTGGGTCGACAGGGCCGAGAGAGACCCAGTACTTC. The complete variable domain, with remaining parts taken from reference TRBV25-1 and TRBJ2-5, reads EADIYQTPRYLVIGTGKKITLECSQTMGHDKMYWYQQDPGMELHLIHYSYGVNSTEKGDLSSESTVSRIRTEHFPLTLESARPSHTSQYLCASSGSTGPRETQYFGPGTRLLVL.

This chain links TRBV11-3 with TRBJ2-1, with D hard to call. Germline V gene lookup returns CDR1 SGHNT and CDR2 YENEEA. Trimming removed 0 bases at V and 8 bases at J, with 8 bases between. The CDR3 contains 13 residues. CDR3 in DNA: TGTGCCAGCAGCTTAGAGCTGGGGTATGAGCAGTTCTTC. Encoded protein: CASSLELGYEQFF.

In this sample, this clone turned up once. Distinct nucleotide sequences in the sample also encode this CDR3. V is TRBV11-2 and J is TRBJ1-1; 7 bases fit TRBD1. CDR1 SGHAT and CDR2 FQNNGV come from the germline V gene. Trimming cost V 1 base and J 4 bases; bases outside gene matches: 3. This CDR3 is built from 14 residues. The CDR3 loop is CASSLVGTVTEAFF. The DNA of the CDR3 is TGTGCCAGCAGCTTAGTTGGGACAGTCACTGAAGCTTTCTTT. Filled out from reference TRBV11-2 and TRBJ1-1, the complete variable domain reads EAGVAQSPRYKIIEKRQSVAFWCNPISGHATLYWYQQILGQGPKLLIQFQNNGVVDDSQLPKDRFSAERLKGVDSTLKIQPAKLEDSAVYLCASSLVGTVTEAFFGQGTRLTVV.

The chain recombines TRBV28 with TRBJ2-5; D gene ambiguous. The J call is doubtful: the DNA matches TRBJ2-7 better. Germline V gives CDR1 MDHEN, CDR2 SYDVKM. CDR3 size: 13 residues. This CDR3 is CASSLVPGHEQYF. As DNA, the CDR3 is TGTGCCAGCAGTTTAGTCCCGGGCCACGAGCAGTACTTC.